The 10 T cell receptor beta chains reported below all come from one sample, sequenced in a study of metastatic and nonmetastatic thyroid tumors. Using MiXCR, TCRdb reanalyzed the PCR reads. Of 37,000 or so clones in the sample, approximately 16% were seen once. Patients underwent thyroid surgery, and none had received any treatment before it. The sequencing input was blood. The receptors derive from a female donor with papillary thyroid cancer or a benign thyroid nodule (not recorded which). Some clones in this sample may be carry-over from other donors' samples.

This clone occurred many times. The chain employs TRBV6-1 and TRBJ2-7; 15 positions match TRBD2. Germline-derived CDR1 and CDR2 are MNHNS and SASEGT. There are 19 residues in the CDR3. Trimming at V came to 3 bases and at J to 3 bases, leaving 12 bases not matched to a gene. CDR3 DNA sequence: TGTGCCAGCAGTGATGGGGGACTAGCGGGGGGCAGCCCCGGCTACGAGCAGTACTTC. Translation: CASSDGGLAGGSPGYEQYF.

The sample holds many counts of this clone. The CDR3 sequence: CASSESQLAGAPDTQYF. The DNA for the CDR3 is TGCGCCAGCAGTGAGTCCCAACTAGCGGGAGCCCCAGATACGCAGTATTTT. The chain uses TRBV10-2 and TRBJ2-3, with TRBD2 matching 11 bases. The CDR3 totals 17 residues. V was clipped by 0 bases and J by 4 bases; unmatched bases: 6. Germline V gene data show CDR1 as WSHSY and CDR2 as SAAADI.

This clone was seen at least ten times. V usage is TRBV24-1 and J usage is TRBJ1-4; possibly TRBD1 for D (6 bases). Germline V lookup: CDR1 KGHDR, CDR2 SFDVKD. V dropped 5 bases and J dropped 6 bases, with 15 bases sitting between them. This CDR3 is built from 15 residues. The chain's CDR3 is CATSAPGRGDEKLFF. The CDR3 nucleotides read TGTGCCACCAGTGCCCCCGGGAGGGGGGATGAAAAACTGTTTTTT.

This clone showed up many times. V and J are TRBV7-9 and TRBJ1-4; TRBD1 agrees at 7 bases. Trimming cost V 5 bases and J 8 bases; bases outside gene matches: 11. Germline V gene lookup returns CDR1 SEHNR and CDR2 FQNEAQ (reference sequence). The CDR3 sequence is 15 residues long. CDR3 in amino acids: CASSLQGRGIEKLFF. The CDR3 DNA is TGTGCCAGCAGCCTACAGGGGCGAGGGATAGAAAAACTGTTTTTT.

This clone was seen at least ten times. CDR3 nucleotides: TGCGCCAGCAGCCAAGGAATAGCGGGGGGTTTCAAAAACATTCAGTACTTC. Translation: CASSQGIAGGFKNIQYF. V usage is TRBV4-1 and J usage is TRBJ2-4; 10 bases are a match to TRBD2. Trimming cost V 1 base and J 3 bases; bases outside gene matches: 6. This CDR3 is built from 17 residues. CDR1 is MGHRA and CDR2 is YSYEKL in the germline V gene.

This clone was observed at least ten times. The J gene is TRBJ1-5, the V gene TRBV20-1, with D perhaps TRBD1 (5 bases). The CDR3 runs 14 residues. V lost 0 bases and J lost 7, with 13 bases in between. Germline V gene sequence: CDR1 DFQATT, CDR2 SNEGSKA (reference sequence). CDR3 region: CSARDEAGRQPQHF. The CDR3 bases are TGCAGTGCTAGAGATGAGGCAGGGAGGCAGCCCCAGCATTTT.

In this sample, this clone turned up many times. The V call is TRBV20-1, the J call TRBJ2-7; 8 bases align to TRBD1. Germline V lookup: CDR1 DFQATT, CDR2 SNEGSKA (reference sequence). This CDR3 has 16 amino acids. With 1 base clipped from V and 0 bases from J, the junction kept 8 bases outside the gene matches. The CDR3 DNA sequence: TGCAGTGCTAGAGGATACGACAGGGGATTCTCCTACGAGCAGTACTTC. Amino acids: CSARGYDRGFSYEQYF.

This clone was counted ten times or more. The chain joins TRBV7-9 to TRBJ2-5; TRBD2 might be the D (6 bases). CDR3 length equals 15 residues. V was clipped by 1 base and J by 5 bases, with 14 bases between them. In germline, CDR1 is SEHNR, CDR2 FQNEAQ (reference sequence). For the CDR3, the DNA is TGTGCCAGCAGCTTAGGTGGTAGCGGCGGGGAGACCCAGTACTTC. Amino acid sequence: CASSLGGSGGETQYF.

This clone has ten or more counts. The chain links TRBV18 to TRBJ1-6; 7 bases are a match to TRBD1. V lost 3 bases and J lost 7; bases outside the gene matches: 6. Germline loops: CDR1 KGHSH, CDR2 LQKENI. The length of the CDR3 is 15 residues. The CDR3 nucleotides read TGTGCCAGCTCACCGAGACAGGGTGCAAATTCACCCCTCCACTTT. Translated: CASSPRQGANSPLHF.

In this sample, this clone turned up many times. The chain has TRBV28 and TRBJ1-1; D is ambiguous. This CDR3 comprises 12 residues. The V gene lost 7 bases and the J gene lost 1 base, with 7 bases spanning the gap. Germline-derived CDR1 and CDR2 are MDHEN and SYDVKM. In DNA form, the CDR3 reads TGTGCCAGCATCACCAGGAACACTGAAGCTTTCTTT. It is translated as CASITRNTEAFF.